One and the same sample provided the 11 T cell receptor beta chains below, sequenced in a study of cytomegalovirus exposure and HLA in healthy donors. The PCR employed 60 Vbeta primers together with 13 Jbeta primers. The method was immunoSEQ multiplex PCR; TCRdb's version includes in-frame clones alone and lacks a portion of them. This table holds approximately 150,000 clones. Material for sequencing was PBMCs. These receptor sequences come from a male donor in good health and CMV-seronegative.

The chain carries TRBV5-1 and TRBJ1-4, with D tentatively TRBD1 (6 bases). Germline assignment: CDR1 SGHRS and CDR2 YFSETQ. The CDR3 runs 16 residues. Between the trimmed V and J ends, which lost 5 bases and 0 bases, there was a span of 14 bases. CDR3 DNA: TGCGCCAGCAGGTGGGACACAAGATCAACTAATGAAAAACTGTTTTTT. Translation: CASRWDTRSTNEKLFF.

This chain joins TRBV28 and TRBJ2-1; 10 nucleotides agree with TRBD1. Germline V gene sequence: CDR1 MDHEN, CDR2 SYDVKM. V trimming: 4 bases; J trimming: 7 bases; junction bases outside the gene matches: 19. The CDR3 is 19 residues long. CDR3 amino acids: CASSSLHGGPTGGVNEQFF. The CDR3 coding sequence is TGTGCCAGCAGTTCACTCCACGGGGGTCCGACAGGGGGCGTAAATGAGCAGTTCTTC.

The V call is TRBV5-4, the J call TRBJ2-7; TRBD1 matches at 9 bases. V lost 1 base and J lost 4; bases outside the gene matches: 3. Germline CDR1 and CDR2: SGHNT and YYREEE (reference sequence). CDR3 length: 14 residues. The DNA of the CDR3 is TGTGCCAGCAGCTTGACGACAGGGGGGTACGAGCAGTACTTC. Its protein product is CASSLTTGGYEQYF.

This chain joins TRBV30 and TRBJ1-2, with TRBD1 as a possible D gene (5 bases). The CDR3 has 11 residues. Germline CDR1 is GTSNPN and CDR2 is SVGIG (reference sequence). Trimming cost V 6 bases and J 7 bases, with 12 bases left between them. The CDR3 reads CACQGLSGYTF. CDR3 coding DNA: TGTGCCTGTCAGGGTTTGAGTGGCTACACCTTC. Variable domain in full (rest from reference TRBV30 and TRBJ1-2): SQTIHQWPATLVQPVGSPLSLECTVEGTSNPNLYWYRQAAGRGLQLLFYSVGIGQISSEVPQNLSASRPQDRQFILSSKKLLLSDSGFYLCACQGLSGYTFGSGTRLTVV.

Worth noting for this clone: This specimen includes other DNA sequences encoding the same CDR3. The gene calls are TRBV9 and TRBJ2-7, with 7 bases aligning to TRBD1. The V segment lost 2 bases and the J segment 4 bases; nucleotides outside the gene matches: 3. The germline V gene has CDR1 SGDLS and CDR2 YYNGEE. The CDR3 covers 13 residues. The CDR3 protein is CASSVGTAYEQYF. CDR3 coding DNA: TGTGCCAGCAGCGTTGGGACAGCTTACGAGCAGTACTTC. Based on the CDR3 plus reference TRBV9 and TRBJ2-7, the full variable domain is DSGVTQTPKHLITATGQRVTLRCSPRSGDLSVYWYQQSLDQGLQFLIQYYNGEERAKGNILERFSAQQFPDLHSELNLSSLELGDSALYFCASSVGTAYEQYFGPGTRLTVT.

The CDR3 region has the DNA TGTGCCAGCAGCTTAGTAGGGGGACAGATAAATCAGCCCCAGCATTTT. Encoded protein: CASSLVGGQINQPQHF. This sequence joins TRBV7-9 and TRBJ1-5, with 7 nucleotides matching TRBD1. Germline V gene data show CDR1 as SEHNR and CDR2 as FQNEAQ (reference sequence). V lost 1 base to trimming and J lost 4 bases; unmatched junction nucleotides: 7. This CDR3 has 16 residues.

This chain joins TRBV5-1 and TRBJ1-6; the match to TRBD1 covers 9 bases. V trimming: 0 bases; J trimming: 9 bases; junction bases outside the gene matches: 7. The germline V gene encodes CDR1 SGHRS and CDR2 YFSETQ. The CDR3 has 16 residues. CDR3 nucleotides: TGCGCCAGCAGCTTGGACTCCGGGACAGGGCTTTCACCCCTCCACTTT. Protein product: CASSLDSGTGLSPLHF.

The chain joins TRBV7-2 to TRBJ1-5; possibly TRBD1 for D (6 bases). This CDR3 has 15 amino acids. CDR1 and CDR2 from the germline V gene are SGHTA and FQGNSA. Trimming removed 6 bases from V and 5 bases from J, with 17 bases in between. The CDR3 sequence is CASSTGTNLYQPQHF. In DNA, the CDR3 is TGTGCCAGCAGTACCGGGACAAACCTATATCAGCCCCAGCATTTT.

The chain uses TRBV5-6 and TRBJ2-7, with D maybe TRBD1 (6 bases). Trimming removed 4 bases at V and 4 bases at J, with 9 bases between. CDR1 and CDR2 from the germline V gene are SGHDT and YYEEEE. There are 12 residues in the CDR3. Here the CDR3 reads CASSVGQYEQYF. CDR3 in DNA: TGTGCCAGCAGCGTTGGACAGTACGAGCAGTACTTC.

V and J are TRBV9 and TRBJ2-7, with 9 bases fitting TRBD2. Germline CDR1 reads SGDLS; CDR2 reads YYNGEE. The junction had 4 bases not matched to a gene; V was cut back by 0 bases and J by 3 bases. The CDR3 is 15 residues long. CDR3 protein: CASSVASGNIYEQYF. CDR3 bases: TGTGCCAGCAGCGTAGCTAGCGGGAATATCTACGAGCAGTACTTC.

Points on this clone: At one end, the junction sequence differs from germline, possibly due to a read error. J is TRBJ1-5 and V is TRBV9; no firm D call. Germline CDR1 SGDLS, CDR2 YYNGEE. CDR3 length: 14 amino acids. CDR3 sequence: CASSAQGVDHPQHF. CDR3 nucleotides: TGTGCCAGCAGCGCCCAAGGAGTGGATCACCCCCAGCATTTT.